This is a list of T cell receptor beta chains from one sample in a study of identical twins' blood T cells. TCRdb itself ran the 5' RACE reads through MiXCR, one entry per CDR3 protein. The table includes hundreds of thousands of distinct CDR3 sequences, over 25% detected once. The sequencing input was PBMCs. All receptors come from a woman aged 18 to 55 in good health. Each CDR3 is given with its conserved first and last residue. D genes are given only for firm matches. The size of a clone is reported for some rows only, either as once, few or many, or as a class for expanded clones.

J | size | V | D | CDR3 | DNA
TRBJ2-2 | many | TRBV5-1 | NA | CASSLDKNTGELFF | TGCGCCAGCTCACTAGACAAGAACACCGGGGAGCTGTTTTTT
TRBJ1-1 | many | TRBV2 | TRBD1 | CASKGTAEAFF | TGTGCCAGCAAAGGGACAGCTGAAGCTTTCTTT
TRBJ1-5 | NA | TRBV6-6 | TRBD1 | CASSYPGQANQPQHF | TGTGCCAGCAGTTACCCCGGACAGGCCAATCAGCCCCAGCATTTT
TRBJ1-4 | few | TRBV18 | NA | CASSPGGIEKLFF | TGTGCCAGCTCACCAGGGGGCATTGAAAAACTGTTTTTT
TRBJ2-4 | NA | TRBV7-2 | NA | CASSLRTAAKNIQYF | TGTGCCAGCAGCTTGAGGACTGCAGCCAAAAACATTCAGTACTTC
TRBJ2-3 | NA | TRBV29-1 | NA | CSANRVGDTQYF | TGCAGCGCCAACAGGGTTGGAGATACGCAGTATTTT
TRBJ1-4 | many | TRBV29-1 | NA | CSVGLDATNEKLFF | TGCAGCGTTGGCTTAGATGCAACTAATGAAAAACTGTTTTTT
TRBJ2-7 | once | TRBV6-5 | NA | CASIRYPGTGAYEQYF | TGTGCCAGCATTCGATACCCCGGGACCGGAGCCTACGAGCAGTACTTC
TRBJ1-1 | many | TRBV20-1 | NA | CSAWDTGFTEAFF | TGCAGTGCCTGGGACACAGGGTTTACTGAAGCTTTCTTT
TRBJ2-2 | NA | TRBV29-1 | NA | CSANSPTGTGELFF | TGCAGCGCCAACTCACCTACGGGGACCGGGGAGCTGTTTTTT
TRBJ1-1 | NA | TRBV11-1 | NA | CASSFDGVEAFF | TGTGCCAGCAGCTTCGACGGGGTGGAAGCTTTCTTT
TRBJ1-1 | NA | TRBV14 | NA | CASSQTDRYIEAFF | TGTGCCAGCAGCCAGACTGACAGGTACATTGAAGCTTTCTTT
TRBJ1-6 | few | TRBV20-1 | NA | CSARAFGGRQPNSPLHF | TGCAGTGCTAGAGCTTTTGGGGGGCGTCAGCCTAATTCACCCCTCCACTTT
TRBJ1-1 | NA | TRBV14 | NA | CASSQGIGEMNTEAFF | TGTGCCAGCAGCCAAGGGATTGGGGAAATGAACACTGAAGCTTTCTTT
TRBJ1-2 | few | TRBV20-1 | TRBD1 | CSAASQDRVGGYTF | TGCAGTGCTGCCTCCCAAGACAGGGTCGGTGGCTACACCTTC
TRBJ1-2 | NA | TRBV5-6 | TRBD1 | CASSFGGTGGNYGYTF | TGTGCCAGCAGCTTTGGCGGGACAGGGGGAAACTATGGCTACACCTTC
TRBJ1-3 | many | TRBV9 | NA | CASSVEGVEGNTIYF | TGTGCCAGCAGCGTAGAAGGGGTAGAGGGAAACACCATATATTTT
TRBJ1-4 | NA | TRBV18 | NA | CASSLSAATNEKLFF | TGTGCCAGCTCCCTCTCGGCAGCAACTAATGAAAAACTGTTTTTT